One and the same sample provided the 7 T cell receptor beta chains below, sequenced in a study of cytomegalovirus exposure and HLA in healthy donors. PCR primers comprised 60 Vbeta and 13 Jbeta primers. The data were produced by immunoSEQ multiplex PCR, yet TCRdb's version contains in-frame clones alone and is incomplete. Its table records about 200,000 clones. Sequenced: PBMCs. The receptors were gathered from a boy younger than 18 in good health and CMV-seronegative.

This chain connects TRBV6-5 to TRBJ2-1, with D unresolved. The CDR3 has 11 residues. Germline V gene sequence: CDR1 MNHEY, CDR2 SVGAGI. Between the trimmed V and J ends, which lost 6 bases and 8 bases, there was a span of 8 bases. In DNA, the CDR3 is TGTGCCAGCAGCTTCGGAGATGAGCAGTTCTTC. The encoded protein is CASSFGDEQFF.

In DNA, the CDR3 is TGTGCCAGCAGCTTAGGAGGTCGCAGCAATCAGCCCCAGCATTTT. Residues: CASSLGGRSNQPQHF. The V and J genes are TRBV7-2 and TRBJ1-5, with D uncertain. With 1 base removed from V and 1 base from J, the gap between germline ends came to 8 bases. CDR1 SGHTA and CDR2 FQGNSA come from the germline V gene. The CDR3 length is 15 residues.

J is TRBJ2-7 and V is TRBV11-2; D remains unclear. V dropped 5 bases and J dropped 3 bases, with 14 bases sitting between them. Per germline, CDR1 SGHAT and CDR2 FQNNGV. This CDR3 comprises 14 residues. CDR3 in DNA: TGTGCCAGCAGCCCCCTCAGTATTAACTACGAGCAGTACTTC. It is translated as CASSPLSINYEQYF.

The chain recombines TRBV29-1 with TRBJ1-2, with D possibly matching TRBD1 (5 bases). Trimming left V 7 bases short and J 8 bases short, with 23 bases between. Germline loops: CDR1 SQVTM, CDR2 ANQGSEA. This CDR3 comprises 14 residues. The CDR3 DNA is TGCAGCGCCGAGGAAAGGGGCCTTTTGGGAGGCTACACCTTC. As protein: CSAEERGLLGGYTF. Variable domain in full (rest from reference TRBV29-1 and TRBJ1-2): SAVISQKPSRDICQRGTSLTIQCQVDSQVTMMFWYRQQPGQSLTLIATANQGSEATYESGFVIDKFPISRPNLTFSTLTVSNMSPEDSSIYLCSAEERGLLGGYTFGSGTRLTVV.

This chain uses TRBV5-8 with TRBJ2-3; a weak D match, TRBD1 (8 bases). Per the germline V gene, CDR1 is SGHTS and CDR2 is YDEGEE. The V end lost 4 bases, the J end lost 5 bases, and 20 bases lay between the germline ends. The CDR3 totals 16 residues. CDR3 DNA: TGTGCCAGCAGCACTGGCGTCACAGGGGGGGAAGATACGCAGTATTTT. This encodes CASSTGVTGGEDTQYF.

The rearrangement uses TRBV28 and TRBJ1-6; D may be TRBD1 (5 bases). CDR3 size: 18 residues. Germline values: CDR1 MDHEN, CDR2 SYDVKM. Trimming pared 2 bases from V and 3 bases from J, leaving 17 bases between. CDR3 coding DNA: TGTGCCAGCAGTTTACCCCCAGGGATGTTCTTCTATAATTCACCCCTCCACTTT. This translates into CASSLPPGMFFYNSPLHF. The complete variable domain, with remaining parts taken from reference TRBV28 and TRBJ1-6, reads DVKVTQSSRYLVKRTGEKVFLECVQDMDHENMFWYRQDPGLGLRLIYFSYDVKMKEKGDIPEGYSVSREKKERFSLILESASTNQTSMYLCASSLPPGMFFYNSPLHFGNGTRLTVT.

This chain joins TRBV2 and TRBJ1-1, with 8 bases that match TRBD1. The CDR3 covers 14 residues. The V segment lost 6 bases and the J segment 2 bases; nucleotides outside the gene matches: 5. Germline V CDR1 and CDR2: SNHLY, FYNNEI. CDR3 in DNA: TGTGCCAGCAGAGATACAGGGGGAAACACTGAAGCTTTCTTT. Encoded protein: CASRDTGGNTEAFF.